This TCR beta chain derives from a study of blood T cell repertoires in COVID-19. Study-wide background: Sample material is recorded as cDNA or gDNA derived from T cells, B-cell-depleted T cells, or PBMCs.

Some clones are missing from TCRdb's copy, which holds only in-frame ones; the method was immunoSEQ multiplex PCR. The table shows a few hundred thousand clones, with around 91% occurring only once. This CDR3 contains 15 residues. Those who participated ranged in age from about 18 to 89 years and resided in 20 to 30 US areas. Resolution of symptoms, clearance, or two negative PCRs was present in recovered Cohort 3 donors. The TCR originated in a man between 18 and 35 years old who had recovered from COVID-19. Input material: PBMCs or T cells enriched from blood (not recorded which). The genes are TRBV21-1 and TRBJ2-7; the table's D gene call, TRBD2, was not cross checked with the DNA. TRBV21-1 is noted as a pseudogene. CDR3 protein: CASSIRAGGPQEEYF. The DNA of the CDR3 is TGTGCCAGCAGCATACGAGCGGGAGGCCCTCAGGAGGAGTACTTC.